This note documents a single TCR beta chain sequence. Its antigen remains unidentified. Base qualities are not provided; no much larger clone lies one nucleotide away. The time point label for this specimen denotes: persistent/refractory GD, antithyroid drugs over 5 years with positive TRAb. RNA was extracted from PBMCs in TRIzol for both TCR sequencing and RNA sequencing. The diagnosis of Graves' disease was made according to American Thyroid Association guidelines. Patients for the study were recruited at an endocrinology department in Xi'an, China. Each patient gave 9 to 10 milliliters of peripheral blood, collected in an EDTA anticoagulant tube. Ficoll Paque Plus density gradient separation was used to isolate PBMCs, and no further T cell sorting was done. An Agilent 2100 Bioanalyzer and agarose gel were used to assess RNA quality, and a NanoDrop 2000 was used to measure RNA concentration. This record comes from a study of regulatory T cells in long-lasting Graves disease (dated by TCRdb to 2020 to 2022). Regarding the study in general: Persistent Graves' disease was defined as antithyroid drug treatment for over 5 years with persistently positive TSH receptor autoantibodies. Patients with persistent Graves' disease were compared with patients with newly diagnosed Graves' disease using TCR sequencing and RNA sequencing of peripheral blood. The study was registered as a clinical trial and conducted in China. A total of some 35 samples underwent TCR sequencing, from some 13 patients with persistent Graves' disease and 20 or so patients with newly diagnosed Graves' disease. Antithyroid drugs had been taken for about 10.3 years on average by persistent Graves' disease patients in the clinical cohort. Study-level results and caveats: Persistent Graves' disease patients showed lower TCR Shannon entropy and fewer highly expanded clones than newly diagnosed patients, suggesting clonal expansion. The authors noted that the small sample size was a limitation that may lower accuracy. Because the primary lesion, thyroid tissue, could not be accessed, the study looked at peripheral blood alone. Preferential use of TRBV28, TRBJ1-2 and TRBJ2-5 was observed in persistent disease, whereas TRBV20-1 and TRBJ2-1 were favored in newly diagnosed disease. Persistent patients shared more public clonotypes among themselves (more than 2,500) than newly diagnosed patients did (about 970). Only the TCR beta chain was sequenced and analyzed.

CDR1 and CDR2 are drawn from the germline V gene (reference sequence): LNHDA, SQIVND. The junction shows trimming of 3 bases on V and 3 bases on J, and the gene matches do not reach 0 bases of it. The CDR3, cysteine through phenylalanine, is 13 amino acids long. Just CDR3 DNA is preserved here, 39 bases in frame from base 1. The library was prepared using multiplex PCR. The reads were generated on an Illumina HiSeq 4000. TCR beta libraries were built with iRepertoire HTBI primers and Arm-PCR amplification of CDR3 regions. Before sequencing, the PCR products underwent gel purification. The authors' pipeline ran thus. Gene usage analysis of CDR3 amino acid clonotypes used the roughly 60 TRBV and fewer than 15 TRBJ segments found across samples. COPE and FqMerger were used to merge the filtered high-quality paired reads into contigs. BLAST was used to align contigs to IMGT TRBV, TRBD and TRBJ reference genes, with CDR3 defined following IMGT. Any clonotype with a frequency above 0.1% was counted as a highly expanded clone. Shannon entropy was used to measure repertoire diversity, and the Gini coefficient was used to measure V-J evenness. A clonotype found in more than one individual was treated as public. In TCRdb, the public reads were trimmed at Q25 with fastp and aligned with MiXCR, with productive beta chains retained. Rows with one shared CDR3 protein collapse into an entry with the most common genes and DNA. For this entry, the V and J calls and clone size follow TCRdb and not the study's own pipeline. Recorded for this sample are 350,000 to 450,000 distinct CDR3 sequences; roughly a fifth of them occurred a single time. Jointly, the top ten make up approximately 15% of the sample.

This clonotype was sampled from a female donor with Graves disease. The material was peripheral blood mononuclear cells (PBMCs), obtained when the disease was refractory, from a patient treated with antithyroid drugs. The rearranged chain carries TRBV19 and TRBJ1-1, with 8 bases matching TRBD1. The CDR3 loop reads CASSMDRDTEAFF. The base sequence is TGTGCCAGTAGTATGGACAGGGACACTGAAGCTTTCTTT.